Listed below are T cell receptor beta chains from one sample, sequenced in a study of CD8+ T cells in alopecia areata. Assay: immunoSEQ multiplex PCR; the TCRdb copy retains only in-frame clones and omits some. The data hold over 30,000 clones, with about three quarters observed a single time. The sample was NKG2D-low CD8+ T cells sorted from blood. Receptor source: a human donor with alopecia areata. CDR3s include the opening cysteine and the closing phenylalanine or tryptophan. The order of the fields is D gene, clone size, J gene, V gene, CDR3 DNA, CDR3 protein. A D gene is named only where the DNA matches it firmly. Part of the rows lack a size; the others show once, few, many or a class for expanded clones.

>TRBD1|once|TRBJ2-3|TRBV7-9
TGTGCCAGCAGCCCCGGGACAGGGGACTTGGATACGCAGTATTTT
CASSPGTGDLDTQYF
>TRBD1|-|TRBJ2-6|TRBV19
TGTGCCAGTGGGACAGGGATATCTGGGGCCAACGTCCTGACTTTC
CASGTGISGANVLTF
>-|-|TRBJ1-5|TRBV4-3
TGCGCCAGCAGCCCGGGAGGTGTTGGCAATCAGCCCCAGCATTTT
CASSPGGVGNQPQHF
>-|-|TRBJ2-1|TRBV4-3
TGCGCCAGCAGCCAGCGGACTACCGCCGAAGGCTATGAGCAGTTCTTC
CASSQRTTAEGYEQFF
>TRBD1|-|TRBJ2-1|TRBV7-9
TGTGCCAGCAGCCCGGCGACAGGGGGCATCTGGAATGAGCAGTTCTTC
CASSPATGGIWNEQFF
>TRBD1|-|TRBJ2-7|TRBV30
TGTGCCGGGTGGGACAGTTCCTACGAGCAGTACTTC
CAGWDSSYEQYF
>-|-|TRBJ2-5|TRBV4-1
TGCGCCAGCAGCCAAGAGTTGGAGACCCAGTACTTC
CASSQELETQYF
>-|-|TRBJ2-3|TRBV5-8
TGTGCCAGCAGCGAATTAGCAGGTGCAGATACGCAGTATTTT
CASSELAGADTQYF
>TRBD2|-|TRBJ2-7|TRBV28
TGTGCCAGCAGTTTAAGCGGGGGCCTGACCTACGAGCAGTACTTC
CASSLSGGLTYEQYF
>-|few|TRBJ1-4|TRBV7-2
TGTGCCAGCAGCTTTTTTGCTAATGAAAAACTGTTTTTT
CASSFFANEKLFF
>TRBD2|-|TRBJ2-1|TRBV30
TGTGCCTGGAGAGGGACTAGTATCAATGAGCAGTTCTTC
CAWRGTSINEQFF
>-|-|TRBJ2-7|TRBV27
TGTGCCAGCAGTTCCGGGAGTTTATACGAGCAGTACTTC
CASSSGSLYEQYF
>-|-|TRBJ1-2|TRBV29-1
TGCAGCGTAACCTCGACGGAATATTATGGCTACACCTTC
CSVTSTEYYGYTF
>-|-|TRBJ2-7|TRBV7-9
TGTGCCAGCAGCACCGGGACAAACGAGCAGTACTTC
CASSTGTNEQYF
>TRBD2|once|TRBJ2-1|TRBV6-1
TGTGCCAGCAGTGAAGGAGCGGGGGGGATCAATGAGCAGTTCTTC
CASSEGAGGINEQFF
>-|-|TRBJ2-3|TRBV27
TGTGCCAGCAGCGGGTTAGACACAGATACGCAGTATTTT
CASSGLDTDTQYF
>-|-|TRBJ1-2|TRBV30
TGTGCCTGGAGTTCTACCTGGGCTAGCTATGGCTACACCTTC
CAWSSTWASYGYTF
>TRBD2|-|TRBJ2-1|TRBV6-1
TGTGCCAGCAGTGAATTAGCGGGATCCTACAATGAGCAGTTCTTC
CASSELAGSYNEQFF
>-|-|TRBJ2-5|TRBV29-1
TGCAGCGTTGAGAGTAGCAACGAGACCCAGTACTTC
CSVESSNETQYF
>TRBD1|-|TRBJ2-1|TRBV4-1
TGCGCCAGCAGCCAAGGACAGGGCCTCGAGCAGTTCTTC
CASSQGQGLEQFF
>TRBD1|-|TRBJ2-7|TRBV23-1
TGCGCCAGCAGTCAATCCCGGGACAGGGGAAACTCCTACGAGCAGTACTTC
CASSQSRDRGNSYEQYF
>-|-|TRBJ1-2|TRBV23-1
TGCGCCAGCCTAAGGGGGGGAGGTACTAACTATGGCTACACCTTC
CASLRGGGTNYGYTF
>-|-|TRBJ2-7|TRBV29-1
TGCAGCGTTGTGGGTCACGAGCAGTACTTC
CSVVGHEQYF
>-|-|TRBJ2-5|TRBV7-9
TGTGCCAGCAGTTACCGAGAGACCCAGTACTTC
CASSYRETQYF
>-|-|TRBJ2-5|TRBV2
TGTGCCAGCATGGGCAGGGCGGAAGAGACCCAGTACTTC
CASMGRAEETQYF
>TRBD2|-|TRBJ2-1|TRBV27
TGTGCCAGCACTAGCGGATTTGAGCAGTTCTTC
CASTSGFEQFF
>-|-|TRBJ2-5|TRBV7-2
TGTGCCAGCAGCTTTTTCCCGGGATTACAAGAGACCCAGTACTTC
CASSFFPGLQETQYF
>-|once|TRBJ2-3|TRBV4-1
TGCGCCAGCAGCCAAGAACTAGGGACAGATACGCAGTATTTT
CASSQELGTDTQYF
>-|-|TRBJ2-1|TRBV29-1
TGCAGCGTTGATCTCCTTACTAGTCCAACCTACAATGAGCAGTTCTTC
CSVDLLTSPTYNEQFF
>TRBD2|-|TRBJ2-3|TRBV4-2
TGTGCCAGCAGCCAAGAATCTAGCGGGGGTCCAGATACGCAGTATTTT
CASSQESSGGPDTQYF
>TRBD1|few|TRBJ2-3|TRBV28
TGTGCCAGCACCCCGCGGGACAGGGCCACAGATACGCAGTATTTT
CASTPRDRATDTQYF
>-|-|TRBJ2-7|TRBV4-1
TGCGCCAGCAGCCAAGAGGTCTTATCCTACGAGCAGTACTTC
CASSQEVLSYEQYF
>TRBD2|-|TRBJ2-2|TRBV27
TGTGCCAGCAGTTCGACTAGCGGGAACACCGGGGAGCTGTTTTTT
CASSSTSGNTGELFF
>-|few|TRBJ2-7|TRBV5-4
TGTGCCAGCAGCTCATCCTACGAGCAGTACTTC
CASSSSYEQYF
>-|few|TRBJ2-5|TRBV19
TGTGCCAGTACCAAAGGAGGGGAGATGGAGACCCAGTACTTC
CASTKGGEMETQYF
>TRBD1|-|TRBJ2-7|TRBV5-1
TGCGCCAGCAGCTTGGGGACAGGGGCCTACGAGCAGTACTTC
CASSLGTGAYEQYF
>-|-|TRBJ1-1|TRBV7-9
TGTGCCAGCAGCTTACTTACAGGCCCGAACACTGAAGCTTTCTTT
CASSLLTGPNTEAFF
>TRBD2|-|TRBJ2-3|TRBV29-1
TGCAGCGTCGACCGTGGGCTAGCGGGAGTGGGCACAGATACGCAGTATTTT
CSVDRGLAGVGTDTQYF
>-|-|TRBJ2-7|TRBV25-1
TGTGCCAGCAATGGACAGAACTACGAGCAGTACTTC
CASNGQNYEQYF
>-|-|TRBJ2-4|TRBV9
TGTGCCAGCAGCATAGAGGCCACCCGGCCAGCAAACATTCAGTACTTC
CASSIEATRPANIQYF
>-|-|TRBJ2-1|TRBV7-9
TGTGCCAGCAGCTTAGCGGTGAATGGAAGAGAGCAGTTCTTC
CASSLAVNGREQFF
>TRBD1|few|TRBJ2-7|TRBV10-3
TGTGCCATCAGTCCCGGGACAGGCGCTTATGGCGAGCAGTACTTC
CAISPGTGAYGEQYF
>TRBD2|-|TRBJ2-3|TRBV13
TGTGCCAGCAGCCCCCCGACTAGCGGGAGCACAGATACGCAGTATTTT
CASSPPTSGSTDTQYF
>-|-|TRBJ2-7|TRBV27
TGTGCCAGCAGTTTCCGTGACCCCCGCTACGAGCAGTACTTC
CASSFRDPRYEQYF
>-|-|TRBJ2-7|TRBV7-9
TGTGCCAGCAGCCCCCAGAACTACGAGCAGTACTTC
CASSPQNYEQYF
>-|-|TRBJ2-7|TRBV27
TGTGCCAGCAGTCCATCAGAGAATTCCTACGAGCAGTACTTC
CASSPSENSYEQYF
>TRBD1|-|TRBJ2-5|TRBV7-8
TGTGCCAGCAGCTTAGGTCCCGGGACAGGGATCGGTGAGACCCAGTACTTC
CASSLGPGTGIGETQYF
>TRBD2|-|TRBJ2-1|TRBV5-1
TGCGCCAGCAGCTACGACTTGACTAGCGGGAGGGATAAGTTGTTCTTC
CASSYDLTSGRDKLFF
>-|-|TRBJ1-5|TRBV15
TGTGCCACCAGCTACGTAACCGGCGGTCAGCCCCAGCATTTT
CATSYVTGGQPQHF
>TRBD2|-|TRBJ2-1|TRBV13
TGTGCCAGCAGCCTAGGCGGGAGCTCCTACAATGAGCAGTTCTTC
CASSLGGSSYNEQFF
>-|few|TRBJ2-3|TRBV7-2
TGTGCCAGCAGCTTACCCGCAGACCTAACGGGGGGCCTCACAGATACGCAGTATTTT
CASSLPADLTGGLTDTQYF